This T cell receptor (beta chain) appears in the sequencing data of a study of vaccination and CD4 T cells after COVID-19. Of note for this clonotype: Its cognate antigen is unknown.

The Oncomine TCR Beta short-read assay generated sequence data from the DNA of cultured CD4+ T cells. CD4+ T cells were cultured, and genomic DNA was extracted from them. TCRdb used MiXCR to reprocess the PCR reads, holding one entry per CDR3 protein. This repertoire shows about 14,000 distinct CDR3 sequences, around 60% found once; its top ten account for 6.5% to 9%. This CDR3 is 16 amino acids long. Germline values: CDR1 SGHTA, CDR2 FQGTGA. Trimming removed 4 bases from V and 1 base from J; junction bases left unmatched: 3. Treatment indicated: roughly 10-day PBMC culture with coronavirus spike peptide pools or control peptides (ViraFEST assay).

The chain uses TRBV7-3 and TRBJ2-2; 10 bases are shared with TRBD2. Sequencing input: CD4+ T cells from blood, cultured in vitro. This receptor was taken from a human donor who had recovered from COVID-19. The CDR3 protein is CASSSSSGGNTGELFF. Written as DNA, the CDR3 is TGTGCCAGCAGCTCCTCTAGCGGGGGGAACACCGGGGAGCTGTTTTTT.